A selection of T cell receptor beta chains follows, all from one sample in a study of control samples from healthy donors and cancer patients. Repertoires were generated with immunoSEQ multiplex PCR, while TCRdb's copy carries only in-frame clones and drops some. The sample yields approximately 150,000 clones, about 86% seen once. The specimen was blood. These receptors all come from a man aged 18 to 30 in good health. The CDR3 runs from the conserved cysteine through the conserved F or W. D genes are given only for firm matches. Clone size appears in some rows only: once, few, many, or a class for an expanded clone.

J: TRBJ2-3; V: TRBV29-1; size: -; D: TRBD2; DNA: TGCAGCGTGGGGGTGACTAGCGTGGCGGATACGCAGTATTTT; CDR3: CSVGVTSVADTQYF
J: TRBJ2-2; V: TRBV28; size: -; D: -; DNA: TGTGCCAGCAGTTCCCCGCGGGACCGCGAACACGGGGAGCTGTTTTTT; CDR3: CASSSPRDREHGELFF
J: TRBJ1-6; V: TRBV28; size: -; D: -; DNA: TGTGCCAGCAGTTTAAGGCAGTATAATTCACCCCTCCACTTT; CDR3: CASSLRQYNSPLHF
J: TRBJ2-3; V: TRBV19; size: once; D: -; DNA: TGTGCCAGTAGTATTCTAAACCGTGACACAGATACGCAGTATTTT; CDR3: CASSILNRDTDTQYF
J: TRBJ2-7; V: TRBV5-8; size: -; D: -; DNA: TGTGCCAGCAGCTTGGCCCAGGAGGGTGAGCAGTACTTC; CDR3: CASSLAQEGEQYF
J: TRBJ1-2; V: TRBV19; size: once; D: -; DNA: TGTGCCAGTAGTTCTTTGGGACCCTCCTATGGCTACACCTTC; CDR3: CASSSLGPSYGYTF
J: TRBJ2-7; V: TRBV12-3/TRBV12-4; size: -; D: -; DNA: TGTGCCAGCAAAGCAGGGCTCTCTAAGGAGCAGTACTTC; CDR3: CASKAGLSKEQYF
J: TRBJ2-7; V: TRBV18; size: few; D: -; DNA: TGTGCCAGCTCACCTAGCGGCCCCTACGAGCAGTACTTC; CDR3: CASSPSGPYEQYF
J: TRBJ1-5; V: TRBV30; size: -; D: -; DNA: TGTGCCTGGAGGAAGGGGCGCGATCAGCCCCAGCATTTT; CDR3: CAWRKGRDQPQHF
J: TRBJ1-4; V: TRBV20-1; size: -; D: -; DNA: TGCAGTGCTAGTGGTTTAAACAGCGTTGAAAAACTGTTTTTT; CDR3: CSASGLNSVEKLFF
J: TRBJ1-3; V: TRBV29-1; size: -; D: -; DNA: TGCAGCGTCGTACGGGGGCCAGGAAACACCATATATTTT; CDR3: CSVVRGPGNTIYF
J: TRBJ2-1; V: TRBV4-2; size: once; D: TRBD2; DNA: TGTGCCAGCAGCCAAGTGTCCGGGGGGGAATACAATGAGCAGTTCTTC; CDR3: CASSQVSGGEYNEQFF
J: TRBJ2-1; V: TRBV7-2; size: -; D: TRBD1; DNA: TGTGCCAGCAGCATTCAACAACCGGGACAGGGGCTCAATGAGCAGTTCTTC; CDR3: CASSIQQPGQGLNEQFF
J: TRBJ1-5; V: TRBV12-3/TRBV12-4; size: -; D: -; DNA: TGTGCCATAGGGCAAAGAAGTCAGCCCCAGCATTTT; CDR3: CAIGQRSQPQHF
J: TRBJ1-1; V: TRBV30; size: -; D: -; DNA: TGTGCCGGTGACAGGCTGAACACTGAAGCTTTCTTT; CDR3: CAGDRLNTEAFF
J: TRBJ2-1; V: TRBV28; size: once; D: -; DNA: TGTGCCAGCAGTTTTTCCCCCAGTCACAATGAGCAGTTCTTC; CDR3: CASSFSPSHNEQFF
J: TRBJ1-1; V: TRBV5-5; size: -; D: -; DNA: TGTGCCAGCAGCTTGCCGGGGGCAATGGAAACTTTCTTT; CDR3: CASSLPGAMETFF
J: TRBJ2-1; V: TRBV28; size: -; D: TRBD2; DNA: TGTGCCAGCAGTATCACTAGCGGGGGGAAGTATGAGCAGTTCTTC; CDR3: CASSITSGGKYEQFF
J: TRBJ2-7; V: TRBV19; size: -; D: -; DNA: TGTGCCAGTAGTAGCTACAGGGCCGACGAGCAGTACTTC; CDR3: CASSSYRADEQYF
J: TRBJ2-1; V: TRBV3-1/TRBV3-2; size: -; D: -; DNA: TGTGCCAGCAGCCAAGGCCCACCGTACTCGAGCTCCTACAATGAGCAGTTCTTC; CDR3: CASSQGPPYSSSYNEQFF
J: TRBJ1-2; V: TRBV6-5; size: -; D: -; DNA: TGTGCCAGCAGTTACTGGCAGGGAGGTGGCTACACCTTC; CDR3: CASSYWQGGGYTF
J: TRBJ2-1; V: TRBV19; size: -; D: -; DNA: TGTGCCAGTAGTATGTCGGGGGACTCCTACAATGAGCAGTTCTTC; CDR3: CASSMSGDSYNEQFF
J: TRBJ2-3; V: TRBV5-4; size: -; D: -; DNA: TGTGCCAGCAGCACATCGGTCGAGGCAGATACGCAGTATTTT; CDR3: CASSTSVEADTQYF
J: TRBJ2-1; V: TRBV19; size: -; D: TRBD1; DNA: TGTGCCAAATACCCATCCGGGACAGGGCTTAATGAGCAGTTCTTC; CDR3: CAKYPSGTGLNEQFF
J: TRBJ2-2; V: TRBV9; size: -; D: -; DNA: TGTGCCAGCAGCCCTACTATTGCCCCACAGGGATCCGGGGAGCTGTTTTTT; CDR3: CASSPTIAPQGSGELFF
J: TRBJ1-2; V: TRBV27; size: -; D: -; DNA: TGTGCCAGCAGTTGGCGGGGGACAAAAACTAACTATGGCTACACCTTC; CDR3: CASSWRGTKTNYGYTF
J: TRBJ2-5; V: TRBV6-6; size: -; D: -; DNA: TGTGCCAGCAGTTACGGGGTAGCTGGAGAGACCCAGTACTTC; CDR3: CASSYGVAGETQYF
J: TRBJ1-1; V: TRBV2; size: once; D: TRBD1; DNA: TGTGCCAGCAGTGAGTCGGACAGGGACGACATGAACACTGAAGCTTTCTTT; CDR3: CASSESDRDDMNTEAFF
J: TRBJ1-6; V: TRBV15; size: once; D: -; DNA: TGTGCCACCAGCAGCCGGGGGTCGGGCTCCTATAATTCACCCCTCCACTTT; CDR3: CATSSRGSGSYNSPLHF
J: TRBJ2-3; V: TRBV7-9; size: -; D: TRBD1; DNA: TGTGCCAGCAGCTTACGGACCCCTGACAGGGGGGTCACAGATACGCAGTATTTT; CDR3: CASSLRTPDRGVTDTQYF
J: TRBJ1-3; V: TRBV29-1; size: -; D: -; DNA: TGCAGCGTTGGGAGGGGAGTCTCTGGAAACACCATATATTTT; CDR3: CSVGRGVSGNTIYF
J: TRBJ2-5; V: TRBV11-2; size: -; D: TRBD1; DNA: TGTGCCAGCAGCTTATCGACAGGGGTGTCCCAAGAGACCCAGTACTTC; CDR3: CASSLSTGVSQETQYF
J: TRBJ2-7; V: TRBV19; size: -; D: -; DNA: TGTGCCAGTAGTTTCGGACCGGGCTCCTACGAGCAGTACTTC; CDR3: CASSFGPGSYEQYF
J: TRBJ2-1; V: TRBV19; size: -; D: TRBD2; DNA: TGTGCCAGTACAGCGGGGGTCGTTACCAATGAGCAGTTCTTC; CDR3: CASTAGVVTNEQFF
J: TRBJ2-5; V: TRBV12-5; size: -; D: TRBD1; DNA: TGTGCTAGTGGTTTGGTACGAGGACAGGGGGTAGAGACCCAGTACTTC; CDR3: CASGLVRGQGVETQYF
J: TRBJ2-1; V: TRBV24-1; size: -; D: TRBD2; DNA: TGTGCCACCAGTGACAATAGCGGGGTAAGGTACAATGAGCAGTTCTTC; CDR3: CATSDNSGVRYNEQFF